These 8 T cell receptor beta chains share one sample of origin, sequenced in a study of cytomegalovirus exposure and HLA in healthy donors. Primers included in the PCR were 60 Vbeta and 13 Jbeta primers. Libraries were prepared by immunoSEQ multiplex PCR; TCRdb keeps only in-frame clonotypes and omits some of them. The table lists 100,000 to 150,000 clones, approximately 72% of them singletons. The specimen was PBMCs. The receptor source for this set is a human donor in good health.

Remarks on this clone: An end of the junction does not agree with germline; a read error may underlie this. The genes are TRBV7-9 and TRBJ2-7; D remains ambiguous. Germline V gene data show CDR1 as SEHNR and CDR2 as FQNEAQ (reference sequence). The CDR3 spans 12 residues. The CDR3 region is CSSSLGPYEQYF. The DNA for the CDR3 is TGTTCCAGCAGCTTAGGGCCCTACGAGCAGTACTTC. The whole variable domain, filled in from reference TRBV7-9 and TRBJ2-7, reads DTGVSQNPRHKITKRGQNVTFRCDPISEHNRLYWYRQTLGQGPEFLTYFQNEAQLEKSRLLSDRFSAERPKGSFSTLEIQRTEQGDSAMYLCSSSLGPYEQYFGPGTRLTVT.

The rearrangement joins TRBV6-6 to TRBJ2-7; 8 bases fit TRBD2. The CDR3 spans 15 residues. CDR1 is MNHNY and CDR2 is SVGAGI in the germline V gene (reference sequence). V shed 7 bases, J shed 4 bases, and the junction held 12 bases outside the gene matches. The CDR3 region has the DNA TGTGCCAGCACCCCGGGAGGGCGTAGTAGTTACGAGCAGTACTTC. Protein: CASTPGGRSSYEQYF.

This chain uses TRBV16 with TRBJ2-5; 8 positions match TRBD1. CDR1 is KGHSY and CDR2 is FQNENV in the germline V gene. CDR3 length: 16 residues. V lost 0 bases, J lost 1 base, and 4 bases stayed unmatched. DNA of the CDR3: TGTGCCAGCAGCCAATCTCCGGACAGGGTCCAAGAGACCCAGTACTTC. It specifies CASSQSPDRVQETQYF.

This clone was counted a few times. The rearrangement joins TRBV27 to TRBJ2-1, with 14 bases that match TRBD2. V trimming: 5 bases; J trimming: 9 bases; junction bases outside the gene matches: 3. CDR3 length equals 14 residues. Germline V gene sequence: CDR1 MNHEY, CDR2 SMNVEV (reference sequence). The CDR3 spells CASSPGLAGVEQFF. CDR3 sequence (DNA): TGTGCCAGCAGTCCGGGACTAGCGGGAGTTGAGCAGTTCTTC.

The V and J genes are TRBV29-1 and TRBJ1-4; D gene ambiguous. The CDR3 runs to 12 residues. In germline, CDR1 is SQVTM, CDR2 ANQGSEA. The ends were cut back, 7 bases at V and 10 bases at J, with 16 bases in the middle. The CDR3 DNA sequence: TGCAGCGCAAGTCCCGTTTCGGGAAAACTGTTTTTT. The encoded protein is CSASPVSGKLFF.

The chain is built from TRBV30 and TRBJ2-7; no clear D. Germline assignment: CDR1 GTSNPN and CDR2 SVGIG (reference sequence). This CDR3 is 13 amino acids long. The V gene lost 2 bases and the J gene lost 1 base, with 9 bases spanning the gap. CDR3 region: CAWSSGRSYEQYF. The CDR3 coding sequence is TGTGCCTGGAGTTCTGGCCGATCCTACGAGCAGTACTTC.

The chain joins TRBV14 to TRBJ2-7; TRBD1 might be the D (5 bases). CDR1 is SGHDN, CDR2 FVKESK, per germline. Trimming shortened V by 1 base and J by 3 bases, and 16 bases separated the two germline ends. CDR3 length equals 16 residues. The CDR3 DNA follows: TGTGCCAGCAGCCAAGGTATTGTCAGGGCCAACTACGAGCAGTACTTC. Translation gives CASSQGIVRANYEQYF.

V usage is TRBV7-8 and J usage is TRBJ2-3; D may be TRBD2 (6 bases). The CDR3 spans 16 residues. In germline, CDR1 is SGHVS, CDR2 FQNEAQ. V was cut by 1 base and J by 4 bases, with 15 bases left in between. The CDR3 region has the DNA TGTGCCAGCAGCTTAGATGGCGGGGCTGGGGCAGATACGCAGTATTTT. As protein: CASSLDGGAGADTQYF.